These 13 T cell receptor beta chains share one sample of origin, sequenced in a study of OX40 agonist ivuxolimab in advanced cancers. Using immunoSEQ multiplex PCR, the repertoire was profiled, and TCRdb retains in-frame clones only, with some absent. The sample has about 26,000 clones; 65% to 80% are singletons. The sample consisted of CD4+ or CD8+ T cells sorted from blood, taken in a trial of the OX40 agonist ivuxolimab. The receptors here all came from an adult with an advanced solid tumor such as melanoma, head and neck, liver or kidney cancer.

The V call is TRBV19, the J call TRBJ1-5; the D gene is possibly TRBD1 (6 bases). The CDR3 has 14 amino acids. Germline V gene lookup returns CDR1 LNHDA and CDR2 SQIVND (reference sequence). V lost 1 base and J lost 6, with 10 bases in between. CDR3 sequence: CASSIGTDVQPQHF. The CDR3 DNA is TGTGCCAGTAGTATAGGGACAGACGTTCAGCCCCAGCATTTT.

In this sample, this clone turned up a few times. CDR3 nucleotides: TGTGCCAGCAGTGAAGGGAGTGGGGGGGCCGGCGAGCAGTACTTC. Amino acid sequence: CASSEGSGGAGEQYF. The chain has TRBV6-1 and TRBJ2-7, with TRBD2 as a possible D gene (7 bases). V was shortened by 1 base and J by 6 bases, with 16 bases between the two germline ends. The CDR3 runs to 15 residues. CDR1 and CDR2 from the germline V gene are MNHNS and SASEGT.

This rearrangement joins TRBV29-1 to TRBJ1-1, with D perhaps matching TRBD1 (6 bases). The CDR3 length is 15 residues. Germline V gene data show CDR1 as SQVTM and CDR2 as ANQGSEA. V was cut by 7 bases and J by 4 bases, with 22 bases left in between. CDR3 DNA: TGCAGCGCTACGGGACATCGGGGTGAAGGCACTGAAGCTTTCTTT. Protein product: CSATGHRGEGTEAFF.

The chain links TRBV7-9 to TRBJ1-2; D might be TRBD1 (5 bases). The CDR3 is made up of 14 amino acids. V shed 5 bases and J shed 8 bases, with 18 bases lying between them. CDR1 is SEHNR, CDR2 FQNEAQ, per germline (reference sequence). CDR3 coding DNA: TGTGCCAGCAGCCACGCTTCGGGGGGAGGCGGCTACACCTTC. Its protein is CASSHASGGGGYTF.

This rearrangement joins TRBV5-1 to TRBJ1-2; D uncertain. The CDR3 runs to 12 residues. V gave up 3 bases and J gave up 5 bases, with 8 bases separating them. Germline V lookup: CDR1 SGHRS, CDR2 YFSETQ. The CDR3 nucleotides are TGCGCCAGCAGCTCAGACGAATATGGCTACACCTTC. Translating it yields CASSSDEYGYTF.

This clone was counted a single time. The gene calls are TRBV7-2 and TRBJ2-6; 7 bases are shared with TRBD2. With 5 bases clipped from V and 2 bases from J, the junction kept 0 bases outside the gene matches. Germline V gene data show CDR1 as SGHTA and CDR2 as FQGNSA. The CDR3 has 14 residues. CDR3 residues: CASSRGAGANVLTF. The CDR3 DNA reads TGTGCCAGCAGCCGGGGGGCTGGGGCCAACGTCCTGACTTTC.

This chain connects TRBV7-9 to TRBJ1-3; 9 bases match TRBD1. CDR3 size: 16 residues. CDR1 SEHNR and CDR2 FQNEAQ come from the germline V gene (reference sequence). V lost 0 bases and J lost 4; bases outside the gene matches: 4. The CDR3 sequence: CASSLAGTGHGNTIYF. The CDR3 DNA sequence: TGTGCCAGCAGCTTAGCGGGGACAGGGCACGGAAACACCATATATTTT.

This chain connects TRBV7-3 to TRBJ2-3; D not certain. CDR1 and CDR2 from the germline V gene are SGHTA and FQGTGA. The CDR3 has 11 amino acids. Trimming shortened V by 4 bases and J by 7 bases, and 6 bases separated the two germline ends. The CDR3 nucleotides read TGTGCCAGCAGCTCCGGGCATACGCAGTATTTT. This sequence encodes CASSSGHTQYF.

The chain uses TRBV7-9 and TRBJ1-1; D unclear. Germline loops: CDR1 SEHNR, CDR2 FQNEAQ (reference sequence). The CDR3 is 14 amino acids. Trimming stripped 0 bases from V and 5 bases from J, with 10 bases between. The CDR3 bases are TGTGCCAGCAGCTTAGCGAGGGAGAGGACTGAAGCTTTCTTT. This codes for CASSLARERTEAFF.

The chain combines TRBV5-1 with TRBJ2-3, with D unresolved. This CDR3 contains 12 residues. The V end was cut by 3 bases, the J end by 10 bases, with 12 bases between. CDR1 SGHRS and CDR2 YFSETQ come from the germline V gene. The CDR3 loop reads CASSSLDGAQYF. The CDR3 region has the DNA TGCGCCAGCAGCTCCCTCGATGGTGCGCAGTATTTT.

CDR3 bases: TGTGCCAGCAGCCAAGATGGAAGCGGGGGAAGCACAGATACGCAGTATTTT. It translates to CASSQDGSGGSTDTQYF. V and J are TRBV4-2 and TRBJ2-3, with 8 nucleotides matching TRBD2. The ends lost 0 bases at V and 0 bases at J; junction bases unmatched: 5. CDR1 and CDR2 (germline): LGHNA, YNFKEQ. CDR3 length: 17 amino acids.

This clone has just a few counts. The chain couples TRBV2 to TRBJ1-5; 7 bases line up with TRBD1. CDR1 SNHLY and CDR2 FYNNEI come from the germline V gene. V was clipped by 4 bases and J by 6 bases; unmatched bases: 9. CDR3 size: 15 residues. The CDR3 nucleotides read TGTGCCAGCAGTGGGGTTTTAGGGGGCTTTCAGCCCCAGCATTTT. Amino acid sequence: CASSGVLGGFQPQHF.

This clone has a handful of counts. CDR3 region: CASSYDGYSNQPQHF. CDR3 coding DNA: TGTGCCAGCAGTTACGACGGCTATAGCAATCAGCCCCAGCATTTT. The chain is built from TRBV6-5 and TRBJ1-5; D is ambiguous. CDR1 and CDR2 from the germline V gene are MNHEY and SVGAGI. Trimming stripped 2 bases from V and 0 bases from J, with 8 bases between. The length of the CDR3 is 15 residues.